Below are 27 T cell receptor beta chains sequenced from a single sample in a study of OX40 agonist ivuxolimab in advanced cancers. TCRdb's table, derived via immunoSEQ multiplex PCR, lists solely in-frame clones and lacks some. This repertoire shows tens of thousands of clones, about 82% found once; its top ten account for 6.5%. Specimen: CD4+ or CD8+ T cells sorted from blood, collected in a trial of the OX40 agonist ivuxolimab. Receptors originate from an adult with an advanced solid tumor such as melanoma, head and neck, liver or kidney cancer.

The rearrangement joins TRBV5-4 to TRBJ1-2; possible D gene TRBD1, 5 bases. CDR1 and CDR2 from the germline V gene are SGHNT and YYREEE (reference sequence). V lost 0 bases and J 4 bases, leaving 16 bases between the germline ends. The CDR3 is 16 residues long. CDR3 sequence: CASSLVPGTAPYGYTF. CDR3 sequence (DNA): TGTGCCAGCAGCTTGGTTCCCGGGACGGCACCCTATGGCTACACCTTC.

V and J are TRBV6-1 and TRBJ1-2; D may be TRBD1 (5 bases). CDR3 length: 14 amino acids. Germline loops: CDR1 MNHNS, CDR2 SASEGT. Deletions cut 8 bases from V and 4 bases from J, with 17 bases between. In DNA form, the CDR3 reads TGTGCCAGCGGGGACTACTCCTCCCGCTATGGCTACACCTTC. Translating it yields CASGDYSSRYGYTF.

The J gene is TRBJ2-1, the V gene TRBV6-1; D is perhaps TRBD2 (7 bases). This CDR3 spans 17 amino acids. CDR1 and CDR2 from the germline V gene are MNHNS and SASEGT. Trimming removed 1 base from V and 4 bases from J, with 17 bases in between. DNA for the CDR3: TGTGCCAGCAGTGAAGGAGGAGGGGGGGCGCGATACAATGAGCAGTTCTTC. Translation gives CASSEGGGGARYNEQFF.

J is TRBJ2-7 and V is TRBV7-9; D perhaps matches TRBD2 (5 bases). Germline V gene sequence: CDR1 SEHNR, CDR2 FQNEAQ (reference sequence). Trimming left V 5 bases short and J 5 bases short, with 19 bases between. CDR3 length: 15 amino acids. The CDR3 nucleotides are TGTGCCAGCAGCCCCCCCGACGGAGCGGTGGACGAGCAGTACTTC. Its protein product is CASSPPDGAVDEQYF.

The CDR3, as DNA: TGTGCCTGGAGTGGTTTGAGGACAGGCTCTGGAAACACCATATATTTT. It yields the protein CAWSGLRTGSGNTIYF. The chain recombines TRBV30 with TRBJ1-3; 7 nucleotides align to TRBD1. Looked up from germline, CDR1 is GTSNPN and CDR2 is SVGIG (reference sequence). CDR3 length: 16 residues. V was pared by 1 base and J by 0 bases, with 6 bases of the junction left unmatched.

CDR3: CASSLSNHKQYF. CDR3 DNA sequence: TGTGCCAGCAGTTTAAGTAACCATAAGCAGTATTTT. J is TRBJ2-3 and V is TRBV27; no clear D gene. The V gene's germline CDR1 is MNHEY and CDR2 SMNVEV (reference sequence). CDR3 length: 12 amino acids. Trimming shortened V by 2 bases and J by 11 bases, and 11 bases separated the two germline ends.

V is TRBV7-6 and J is TRBJ2-1, with a possible D match to TRBD2 (6 bases). Germline CDR1 and CDR2: SGHVS and FNYEAQ. The CDR3 contains 15 residues. The V end lost 4 bases, the J end lost 4 bases, and 14 bases lay between the germline ends. CDR3 sequence (DNA): TGTGCCAGCAGCTCCACGGGACTGCCATACAATGAGCAGTTCTTC. The encoded protein is CASSSTGLPYNEQFF.

The CDR3 DNA sequence: TGTGCCAGCAGCTCTAGGACCGCCTATGGCTACACCTTC. Residues: CASSSRTAYGYTF. V usage is TRBV25-1 and J usage is TRBJ1-2; D gene ambiguous. With 6 bases removed from V and 4 bases from J, the gap between germline ends came to 12 bases. This CDR3 contains 13 residues. Germline CDR1 and CDR2: MGHDK and SYGVNS.

The chain is built from TRBV19 and TRBJ2-1, with D hard to call. The CDR3 has 14 residues. Trimming cost V 5 bases and J 4 bases, with 12 bases left between them. Germline CDR1 reads LNHDA; CDR2 reads SQIVND (reference sequence). The DNA for the CDR3 is TGTGCCAGTAGTCTCACCGGACCATACAATGAGCAGTTCTTC. It specifies CASSLTGPYNEQFF.

This chain joins TRBV4-1 and TRBJ1-5; D gene ambiguous. The germline gives CDR1 MGHRA, CDR2 YSYEKL. Trimming stripped 1 base from V and 7 bases from J, with 14 bases between. This CDR3 is built from 15 residues. CDR3: CASSQGPLGGQPQHF. CDR3 DNA sequence: TGCGCCAGCAGCCAAGGGCCTTTAGGTGGACAGCCCCAGCATTTT.

The chain has TRBV7-8 and TRBJ2-5, with D unresolved. Trimming took 2 bases from V and 4 from J, leaving 17 bases between them. Germline CDR1 reads SGHVS; CDR2 reads FQNEAQ. The CDR3 contains 16 residues. CDR3 DNA sequence: TGTGCCAGCAGCTTAAACCCGAGGCCGATCGGAGAGACCCAGTACTTC. Encoded protein: CASSLNPRPIGETQYF. The variable domain in full, completed from reference TRBV7-8 and TRBJ2-5, reads GAGVSQSPRYKVAKRGQDVALRCDPISGHVSLFWYQQALGQGPEFLTYFQNEAQLDKSGLPSDRFFAERPEGSVSTLKIQRTQQEDSAVYLCASSLNPRPIGETQYFGPGTRLLVL.

The rearrangement joins TRBV11-2 to TRBJ2-5; D is perhaps TRBD1 (5 bases). In germline, CDR1 is SGHAT, CDR2 FQNNGV. V lost 2 bases and J lost 0, with 16 bases in between. The CDR3 extends over 17 amino acids. CDR3 in amino acids: CASSLNYAGQYQETQYF. As DNA, the CDR3 is TGTGCCAGCAGCTTAAACTATGCAGGGCAGTACCAAGAGACCCAGTACTTC.

V usage is TRBV11-3 and J usage is TRBJ1-1; 7 positions agree with TRBD1. The V and J ends lost 4 bases and 1 base, in that order; junction bases with no gene match: 3. The germline V gene has CDR1 SGHNT and CDR2 YENEEA. The CDR3 runs to 14 residues. The CDR3 nucleotides read TGTGCCAGCAGCTACAGGGGAGGGAACACTGAAGCTTTCTTT. The encoded protein is CASSYRGGNTEAFF.

J is TRBJ1-1 and V is TRBV19, with D perhaps matching TRBD1 (5 bases). CDR3 length equals 13 residues. CDR1 is LNHDA, CDR2 SQIVND, per germline (reference sequence). V lost 6 bases and J lost 3, with 11 bases in between. The CDR3 nucleotides read TGTGCCAGTAGCCACAGGACTTACACTGAAGCTTTCTTT. Protein sequence: CASSHRTYTEAFF.

The chain links TRBV18 to TRBJ1-1; tentatively, D is TRBD1 (5 bases). V dropped 2 bases and J dropped 1 base, with 8 bases sitting between them. This CDR3 spans 14 amino acids. Germline-derived CDR1 and CDR2 are KGHSH and LQKENI. CDR3 loop: CASSPSRGNTEAFF. The CDR3 DNA reads as TGTGCCAGCTCACCATCGAGGGGGAACACTGAAGCTTTCTTT.

This clone was counted once. The chain recombines TRBV5-5 with TRBJ2-7; D not resolved. With 1 base removed from V and 6 bases from J, the gap between germline ends came to 8 bases. CDR1 is SGHKS and CDR2 is YYEKEE in the germline V gene (reference sequence). CDR3 length equals 12 residues. CDR3 amino acids: CASSLTPAEQYF. CDR3 coding DNA: TGTGCCAGCAGCTTGACCCCCGCCGAGCAGTACTTC.

The genes are TRBV6-5 and TRBJ2-5, with D perhaps TRBD1 (5 bases). Germline CDR1 is MNHEY and CDR2 is SVGAGI. V dropped 2 bases and J dropped 3 bases, with 16 bases sitting between them. The CDR3 consists of 16 residues. In DNA, the CDR3 is TGTGCCAGCAGTTACGGTGACAGCACCTACAAAGAGACCCAGTACTTC. Amino acids: CASSYGDSTYKETQYF.

This clone was detected only once. This rearrangement joins TRBV14 to TRBJ1-2; the D gene is possibly TRBD1 (6 bases). Germline assignment: CDR1 SGHDN and CDR2 FVKESK. Trimming took off 2 bases at V and 6 bases at J, with 10 bases between the two ends. The CDR3 runs to 13 residues. The CDR3 nucleotides are TGTGCCAGCAGCCAACAGGGGAGGGATGGCTACACCTTC. Translation gives CASSQQGRDGYTF.

The chain links TRBV12-2 to TRBJ2-4; TRBD2 is taken as the D call from the table, unchecked against the DNA. TRBV12-2 is shown as a pseudogene. The CDR3 is 17 residues long. The DNA for the CDR3 is TGTGCAAGTCGCTTAGTTGTCGGGGGGTATGACAAAAACATTCAGTACTTC. This sequence encodes CASRLVVGGYDKNIQYF.

This clone was observed once. CDR3 in amino acids: CASRGAGSEYGYTF. In DNA, the CDR3 is TGTGCCAGCAGAGGGGCCGGGTCTGAGTATGGCTACACCTTC. This sequence joins TRBV6-5 and TRBJ1-2; a possible D gene is TRBD1 (5 bases). The CDR3 has 14 amino acids. V shed 6 bases and J shed 5 bases, with 16 bases lying between them. Germline V lookup: CDR1 MNHEY, CDR2 SVGAGI.

V and J are TRBV6-5 and TRBJ2-7; perhaps TRBD2 as D (6 bases). The V end was cut by 7 bases, the J end by 13 bases, with 20 bases between. This CDR3 contains 12 residues. Germline lookup yields CDR1 MNHEY and CDR2 SVGAGI. This chain's CDR3 is CASKGSGTRTYF. Here the CDR3 DNA reads TGTGCCAGCAAAGGGTCCGGGACTCGGACTTACTTC.

The V gene is TRBV30, the J gene TRBJ1-6; D might be TRBD1 (6 bases). V was pared by 1 base and J by 7 bases, with 14 bases between. The CDR3 loop spans 15 amino acids. Germline V CDR1 and CDR2: GTSNPN, SVGIG (reference sequence). The CDR3 reads CAWSGAGTRNSPLHF. CDR3 in DNA: TGTGCCTGGAGTGGAGCAGGGACACGGAATTCACCCCTCCACTTT. Combining the CDR3 with reference TRBV30 and TRBJ1-6 gives the whole variable domain SQTIHQWPATLVQPVGSPLSLECTVEGTSNPNLYWYRQAAGRGLQLLFYSVGIGQISSEVPQNLSASRPQDRQFILSSKKLLLSDSGFYLCAWSGAGTRNSPLHFGNGTRLTVT.

The gene calls are TRBV18 and TRBJ2-5; unclear D gene. With 3 bases removed from V and 5 bases from J, the gap between germline ends came to 16 bases. CDR3 length: 15 amino acids. CDR1 is KGHSH and CDR2 is LQKENI in the germline V gene. CDR3 sequence: CASSPSSDLRETQYF. CDR3 bases: TGTGCCAGCTCACCCTCCTCCGATCTACGGGAGACCCAGTACTTC.

This clone was recorded only once. V usage is TRBV10-2 and J usage is TRBJ2-1; maybe TRBD2 (5 bases). Germline CDR1 and CDR2: WSHSY and SAAADI. V was clipped by 3 bases and J by 0 bases, with 9 bases between them. This CDR3 is built from 15 residues. CDR3 bases: TGCGCCAGCAGTGACCAGCGGCGCTCCTACAATGAGCAGTTCTTC. It specifies CASSDQRRSYNEQFF.

The chain uses TRBV4-1 and TRBJ2-1; D not certain. The CDR3 sequence is 13 residues long. V shed 0 bases and J shed 14 bases, with 14 bases lying between them. In germline, CDR1 is MGHRA, CDR2 YSYEKL. Here the CDR3 reads CASSQEPRSSEFF. The DNA for the CDR3 is TGCGCCAGCAGCCAAGAGCCAAGATCGTCGGAGTTCTTC.

The chain carries TRBV19 and TRBJ1-5, with D perhaps matching TRBD1 (6 bases). Germline V gene data show CDR1 as LNHDA and CDR2 as SQIVND (reference sequence). Trimming removed 5 bases from V and 5 bases from J, with 16 bases in between. The CDR3 contains 15 residues. CDR3 sequence reads: CASSESGVSYQPQHF. CDR3 DNA: TGTGCCAGTAGTGAGTCAGGGGTATCCTATCAGCCCCAGCATTTT. The variable domain in full, with the rest retrieved from reference TRBV19 and TRBJ1-5, is DGGITQSPKYLFRKEGQNVTLSCEQNLNHDAMYWYRQDPGQGLRLIYYSQIVNDFQKGDIAEGYSVSREKKESFPLTVTSAQKNPTAFYLCASSESGVSYQPQHFGDGTRLSIL.

For the CDR3, the DNA is TGTGCCAGCAGCCCCCAGAGCGGACAGAGCTATGGCTACACCTTC. Amino acid sequence: CASSPQSGQSYGYTF. The chain has TRBV5-5 and TRBJ1-2; possibly TRBD1 for D (6 bases). Trimming took 4 bases from V and 4 from J, leaving 17 bases between them. CDR1 and CDR2 from the germline V gene are SGHKS and YYEKEE (reference sequence). The CDR3 covers 15 residues.